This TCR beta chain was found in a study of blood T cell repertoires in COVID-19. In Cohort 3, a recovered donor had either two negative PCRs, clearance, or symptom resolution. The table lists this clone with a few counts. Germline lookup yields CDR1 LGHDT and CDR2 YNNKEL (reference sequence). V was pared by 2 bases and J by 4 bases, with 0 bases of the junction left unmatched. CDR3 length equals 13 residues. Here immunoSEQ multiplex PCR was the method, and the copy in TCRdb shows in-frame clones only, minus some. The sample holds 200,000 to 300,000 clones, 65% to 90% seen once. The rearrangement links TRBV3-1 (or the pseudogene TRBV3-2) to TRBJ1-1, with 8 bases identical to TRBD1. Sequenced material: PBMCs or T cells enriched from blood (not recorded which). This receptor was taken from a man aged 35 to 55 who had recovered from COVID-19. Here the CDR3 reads CASSQQGATEAFF. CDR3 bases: TGTGCCAGCAGCCAACAGGGGGCCACTGAAGCTTTCTTT.